The source of this T cell receptor beta chain is a study of blood T cell repertoires in COVID-19. Study-wide context: COVID-19 samples from acute and convalescent phases originated in the United States, Italy and Spain. T cells, B-cell-depleted T cells, or PBMCs supplied cDNA or gDNA.

The authors' processing: The assay estimated nucleated cells by amplifying reference gene primers. Here immunoSEQ multiplex PCR was the method, and the copy in TCRdb shows in-frame clones only, minus some. From that table come the V and J calls and clone size; the DNA was used to work out D and trimming. The table lists 200,000 to 300,000 clones, roughly four fifths of them singletons. This clone was seen only once. The origin of this receptor is an elderly woman with acute or convalescent COVID-19. Sequences were obtained from peripheral blood.

The CDR3 region is CASSPGGAGADTQYF. CDR3 bases: TGTGCCAGCAGCCCAGGGGGCGCCGGGGCAGATACGCAGTATTTT. The rearrangement links TRBV7-2 to TRBJ2-3; 8 nucleotides align to TRBD1. Germline lookup yields CDR1 SGHTA and CDR2 FQGNSA. The CDR3 totals 15 residues. Germline trimming cut 5 bases from V and 4 bases from J; bases unmatched to any gene: 8.